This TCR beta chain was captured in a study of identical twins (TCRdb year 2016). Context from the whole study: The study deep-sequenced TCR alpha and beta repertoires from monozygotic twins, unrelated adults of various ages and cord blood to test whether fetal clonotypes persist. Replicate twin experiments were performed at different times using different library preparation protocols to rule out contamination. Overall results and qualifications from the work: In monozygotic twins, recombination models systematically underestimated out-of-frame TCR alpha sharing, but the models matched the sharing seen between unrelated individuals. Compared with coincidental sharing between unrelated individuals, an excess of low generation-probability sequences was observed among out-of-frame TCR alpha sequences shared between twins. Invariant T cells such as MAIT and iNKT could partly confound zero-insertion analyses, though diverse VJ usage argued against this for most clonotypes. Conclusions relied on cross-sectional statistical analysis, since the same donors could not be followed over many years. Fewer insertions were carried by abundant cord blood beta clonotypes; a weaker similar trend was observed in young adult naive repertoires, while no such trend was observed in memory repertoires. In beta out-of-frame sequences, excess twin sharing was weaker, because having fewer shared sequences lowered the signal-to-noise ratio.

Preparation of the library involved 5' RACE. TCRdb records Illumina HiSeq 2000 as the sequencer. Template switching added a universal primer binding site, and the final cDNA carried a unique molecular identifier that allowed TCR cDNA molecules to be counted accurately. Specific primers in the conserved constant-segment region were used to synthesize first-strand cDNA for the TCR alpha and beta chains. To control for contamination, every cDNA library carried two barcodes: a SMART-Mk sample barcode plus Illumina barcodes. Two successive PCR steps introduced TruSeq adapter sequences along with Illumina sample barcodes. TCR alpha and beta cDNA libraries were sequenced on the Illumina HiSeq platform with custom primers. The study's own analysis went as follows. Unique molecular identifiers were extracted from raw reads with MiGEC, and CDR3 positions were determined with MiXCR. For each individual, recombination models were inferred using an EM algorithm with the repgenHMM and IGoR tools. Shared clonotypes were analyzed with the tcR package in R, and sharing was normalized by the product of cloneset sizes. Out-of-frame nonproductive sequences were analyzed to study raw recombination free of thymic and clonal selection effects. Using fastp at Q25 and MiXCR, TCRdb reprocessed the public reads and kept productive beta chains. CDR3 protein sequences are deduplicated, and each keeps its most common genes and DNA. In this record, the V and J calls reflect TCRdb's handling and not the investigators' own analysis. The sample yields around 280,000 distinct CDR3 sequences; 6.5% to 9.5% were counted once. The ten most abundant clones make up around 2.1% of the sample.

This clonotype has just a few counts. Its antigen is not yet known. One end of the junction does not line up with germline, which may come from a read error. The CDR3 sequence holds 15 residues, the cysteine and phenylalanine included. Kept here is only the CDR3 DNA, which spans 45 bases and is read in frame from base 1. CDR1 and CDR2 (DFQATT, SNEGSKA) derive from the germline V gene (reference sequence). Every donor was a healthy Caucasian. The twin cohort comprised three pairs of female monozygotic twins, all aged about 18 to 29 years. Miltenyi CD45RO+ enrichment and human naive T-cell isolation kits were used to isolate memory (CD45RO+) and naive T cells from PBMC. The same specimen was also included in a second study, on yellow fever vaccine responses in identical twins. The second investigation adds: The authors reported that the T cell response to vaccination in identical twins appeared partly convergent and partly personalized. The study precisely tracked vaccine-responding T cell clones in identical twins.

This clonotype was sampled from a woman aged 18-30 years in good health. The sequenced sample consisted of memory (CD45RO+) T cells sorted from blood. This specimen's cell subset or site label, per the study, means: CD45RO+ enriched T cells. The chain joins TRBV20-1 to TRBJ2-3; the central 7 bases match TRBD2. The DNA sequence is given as TGCAGTGCTAGAGACCAGACTAGCAGCACATATACGCAGTATTTC. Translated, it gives CSARDQTSSTYTQYF.